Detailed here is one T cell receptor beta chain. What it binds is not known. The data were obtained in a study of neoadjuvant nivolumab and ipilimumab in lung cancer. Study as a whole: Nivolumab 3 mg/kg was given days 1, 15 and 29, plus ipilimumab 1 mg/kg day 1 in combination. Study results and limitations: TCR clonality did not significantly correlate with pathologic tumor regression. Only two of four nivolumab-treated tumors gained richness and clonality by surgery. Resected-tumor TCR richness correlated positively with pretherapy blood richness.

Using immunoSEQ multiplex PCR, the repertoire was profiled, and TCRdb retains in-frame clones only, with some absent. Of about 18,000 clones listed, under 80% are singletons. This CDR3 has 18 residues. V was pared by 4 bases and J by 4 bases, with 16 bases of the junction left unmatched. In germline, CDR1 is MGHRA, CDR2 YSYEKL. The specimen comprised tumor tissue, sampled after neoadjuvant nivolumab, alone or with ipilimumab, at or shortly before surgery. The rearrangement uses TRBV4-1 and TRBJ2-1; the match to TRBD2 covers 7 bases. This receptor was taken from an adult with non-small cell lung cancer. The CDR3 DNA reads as TGCGCCAGCAGCCTTTATTCCCCTAGTCTAGCGGCATACAATGAGCAGTTCTTC. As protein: CASSLYSPSLAAYNEQFF.